This T cell receptor beta chain stems from a study of a mutant IDH1 vaccine in newly diagnosed glioma. As for time point: week 47, end of study. Every single dose of the vaccine, 300 ug of mutant IDH1 20-mer peptide, came with topical imiquimod. The astrocytomas were IDH1-mutant, ATRX-negative, and WHO grade 3 or 4. This table comes from immunoSEQ multiplex PCR, and its TCRdb copy is limited to in-frame clones, with some not included. The sample has some 20,000 clones, around 82% seen once. Study conclusions and caveats: There were vaccine-induced immune responses in approximately 95% of the patients. Top peripheral T cell clonotype shifts appeared unrelated to pseudoprogression.

About this clone itself: As yet, its antigen is unknown.

Sequenced material: PBMCs, taken from a glioma patient whose treatment included an IDH1 peptide vaccine. The TCR originated in a man aged 35 to 55 with glioma.

The CDR3 nucleotides read TGTGCCAGCAGTGAGCGGCTAGCGGGAGGGGCCACAGATACGCAGTATTTT. As protein: CASSERLAGGATDTQYF. The chain carries TRBV2 and TRBJ2-3; 12 nucleotides align to TRBD2. Trimming at V came to 3 bases and at J to 2 bases, leaving 6 bases not matched to a gene. Germline assignment: CDR1 SNHLY and CDR2 FYNNEI. This CDR3 is built from 17 residues.